The 6 T cell receptor beta chains given below trace back to one sample, sequenced in a study of a mutant IDH1 vaccine in newly diagnosed glioma. Regarding time point: week 5, during vaccination. Topical imiquimod accompanied each vaccine dose, which consisted of 300 ug of mutant IDH1 20-mer peptide. Antigen specificity for these receptors is unknown. Sequencing was performed with immunoSEQ multiplex PCR; in TCRdb, only in-frame clones are kept and a portion is missing. The sample shows about 33,000 clones, about four fifths of them seen only once. The sample consisted of PBMCs, taken from a glioma patient whose treatment included an IDH1 peptide vaccine. All receptors come from a young man with glioma.

This clone appeared a single time. V gene TRBV25-1 combines with J gene TRBJ2-7; no definite D call. V lost 3 bases, J lost 0 bases, and 9 bases lay in between. Germline V gene data show CDR1 as MGHDK and CDR2 as SYGVNS. CDR3 length: 14 amino acids. Here the CDR3 reads CASSDWASSYEQYF. The CDR3 nucleotides read TGTGCCAGCAGTGACTGGGCAAGCTCCTACGAGCAGTACTTC.

The rearrangement links TRBV7-9 to TRBJ2-1; D is undetermined. The CDR3 has 12 amino acids. V lost 1 base and J lost 11, with 9 bases in between. CDR1 and CDR2 (germline): SEHNR, FQNEAQ (reference sequence). For the CDR3, the DNA is TGTGCCAGCAGCTTAGAGGGCAGGCAGCAGTTCTTC. Encoded protein: CASSLEGRQQFF.

This rearrangement joins TRBV5-1 to TRBJ2-7; D not certain. Germline V gene sequence: CDR1 SGHRS, CDR2 YFSETQ. This CDR3 is built from 14 residues. Trimming shortened V by 2 bases and J by 0 bases, and 9 bases separated the two germline ends. CDR3 sequence reads: CASSLDTNSYEQYF. CDR3 sequence (DNA): TGCGCCAGCAGCTTAGACACCAACTCCTACGAGCAGTACTTC.

The V call is TRBV29-1, the J call TRBJ2-3; perhaps TRBD2 as D (5 bases). This CDR3 comprises 11 residues. Trimming pared 6 bases from V and 4 bases from J, leaving 8 bases between. CDR1 is SQVTM and CDR2 is ANQGSEA in the germline V gene. The CDR3 region has the DNA TGCAGCGTCGGGGTCGCAGATACGCAGTATTTT. Translating it yields CSVGVADTQYF.

The genes are TRBV6-1 and TRBJ2-7, with D possibly being TRBD1 or TRBD2 (5 bases each). Germline assignment: CDR1 MNHNS and CDR2 SASEGT. The CDR3 loop spans 14 amino acids. With 1 base removed from V and 3 bases from J, the gap between germline ends came to 10 bases. The CDR3: CASSEVGVGYEQYF. CDR3 DNA: TGTGCCAGCAGTGAAGTGGGGGTGGGCTACGAGCAGTACTTC.

The rearrangement joins TRBV4-3 to TRBJ1-5; TRBD1 might be the D (5 bases). This CDR3 is 16 amino acids long. The germline gives CDR1 LGHNA, CDR2 YSLEER. V was cut by 0 bases and J by 9 bases, with 18 bases left in between. In nucleotides, the CDR3 is TGCGCCAGCAGCCAAGATCGAAGCCAGGGCCGGGCGCCCCAGCATTTT. Translating it yields CASSQDRSQGRAPQHF.